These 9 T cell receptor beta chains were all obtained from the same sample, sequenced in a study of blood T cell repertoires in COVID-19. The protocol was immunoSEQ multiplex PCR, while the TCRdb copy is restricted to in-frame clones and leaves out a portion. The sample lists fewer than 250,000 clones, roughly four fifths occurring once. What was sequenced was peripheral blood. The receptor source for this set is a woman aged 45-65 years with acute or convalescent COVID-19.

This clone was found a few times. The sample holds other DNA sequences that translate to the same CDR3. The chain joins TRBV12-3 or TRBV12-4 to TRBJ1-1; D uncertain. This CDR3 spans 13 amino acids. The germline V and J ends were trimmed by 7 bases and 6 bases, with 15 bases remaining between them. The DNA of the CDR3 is TGTGCCAGCACCTATAGCAGTTTTGCTGAAGCTTTCTTT. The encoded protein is CASTYSSFAEAFF.

CDR3 sequence: CSASLFLVAGDGYTF. The CDR3 DNA sequence: TGCAGTGCTAGTCTATTTTTAGTGGCAGGGGATGGCTACACCTTC. The rearrangement joins TRBV20-1 to TRBJ1-2, with D perhaps matching TRBD1 (6 bases). The length of the CDR3 is 15 residues. Germline V gene data show CDR1 as DFQATT and CDR2 as SNEGSKA (reference sequence). The V and J ends lost 3 bases and 6 bases respectively, with 20 bases between them.

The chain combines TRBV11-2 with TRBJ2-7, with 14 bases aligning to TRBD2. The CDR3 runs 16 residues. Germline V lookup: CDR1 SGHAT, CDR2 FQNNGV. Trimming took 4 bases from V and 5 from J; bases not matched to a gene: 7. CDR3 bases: TGTGCCAGCAGCTCCCGAGGACTAGCGGGGGGTCACGAGCAGTACTTC. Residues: CASSSRGLAGGHEQYF.

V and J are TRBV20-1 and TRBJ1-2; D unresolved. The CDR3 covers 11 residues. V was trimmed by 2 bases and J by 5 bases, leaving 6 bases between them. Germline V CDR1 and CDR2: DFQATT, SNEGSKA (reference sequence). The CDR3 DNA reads TGCAGTGCTAGACTCCGGTATGGCTACACCTTC. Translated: CSARLRYGYTF.

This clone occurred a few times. For the CDR3, the DNA is TGTGCCAGCCCCCGACGGGTCGACAGGGGTAAGGGGGCACAAGAGACCCAGTACTTC. Translating it yields CASPRRVDRGKGAQETQYF. J is TRBJ2-5 and V is TRBV7-9; TRBD1 aligns across 8 bases. Germline V gene sequence: CDR1 SEHNR, CDR2 FQNEAQ (reference sequence). The V gene end was trimmed by 8 bases and the J gene end by 2 bases; junction bases not matched to a gene: 22. The CDR3 has 19 amino acids.

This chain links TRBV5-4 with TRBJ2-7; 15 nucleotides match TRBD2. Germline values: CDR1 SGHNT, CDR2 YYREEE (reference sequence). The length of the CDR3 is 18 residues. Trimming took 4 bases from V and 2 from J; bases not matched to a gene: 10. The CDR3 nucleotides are TGTGCCAGCAGCCCTTCCGGGACTAGCGGGGGGAGAGCCTACGAGCAGTACTTC. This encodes CASSPSGTSGGRAYEQYF.

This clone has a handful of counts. DNA of the CDR3: TGTGCCAGTAGTTACCGGACAGGCGGACGGGAAAAACTGTTTTTT. Residues: CASSYRTGGREKLFF. This rearrangement joins TRBV19 to TRBJ1-4, with 7 bases lining up with TRBD1. This CDR3 has 15 amino acids. Germline assignment: CDR1 LNHDA and CDR2 SQIVND (reference sequence). Germline trimming cut 5 bases from V and 8 bases from J; bases unmatched to any gene: 11.

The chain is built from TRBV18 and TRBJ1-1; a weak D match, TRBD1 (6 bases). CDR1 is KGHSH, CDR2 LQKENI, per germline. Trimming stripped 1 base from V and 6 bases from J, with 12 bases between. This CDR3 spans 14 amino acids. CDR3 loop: CASSPQSKGAEAFF. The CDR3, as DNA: TGTGCCAGCTCACCACAAAGTAAGGGGGCTGAAGCTTTCTTT.

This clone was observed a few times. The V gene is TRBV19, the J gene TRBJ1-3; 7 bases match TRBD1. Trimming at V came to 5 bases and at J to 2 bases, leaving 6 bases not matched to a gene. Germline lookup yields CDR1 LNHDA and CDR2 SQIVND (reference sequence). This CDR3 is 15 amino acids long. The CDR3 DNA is TGTGCCAGTAGTTGGAAAGGGACAGCTGGAAACACCATATATTTT. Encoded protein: CASSWKGTAGNTIYF.